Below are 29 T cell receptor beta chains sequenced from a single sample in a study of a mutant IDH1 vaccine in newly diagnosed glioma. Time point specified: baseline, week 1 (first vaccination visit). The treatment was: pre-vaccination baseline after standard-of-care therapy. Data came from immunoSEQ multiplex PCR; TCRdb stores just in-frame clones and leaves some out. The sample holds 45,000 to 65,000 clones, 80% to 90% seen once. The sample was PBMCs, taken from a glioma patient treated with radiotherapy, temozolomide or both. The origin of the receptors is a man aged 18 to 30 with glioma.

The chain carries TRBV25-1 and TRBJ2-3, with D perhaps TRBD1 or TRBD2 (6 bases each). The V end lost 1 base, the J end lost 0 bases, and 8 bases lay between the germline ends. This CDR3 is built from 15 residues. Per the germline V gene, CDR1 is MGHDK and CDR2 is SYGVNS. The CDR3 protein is CASSEWGASTDTQYF. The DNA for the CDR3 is TGTGCCAGCAGTGAATGGGGGGCCAGCACAGATACGCAGTATTTT.

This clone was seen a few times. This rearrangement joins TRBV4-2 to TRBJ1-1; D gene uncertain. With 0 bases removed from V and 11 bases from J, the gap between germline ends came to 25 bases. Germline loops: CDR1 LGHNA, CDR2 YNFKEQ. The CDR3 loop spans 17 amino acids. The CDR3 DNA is TGTGCCAGCAGCCAAGAAGGATCGGGTCAGGTGAGAGGTGGCGCTTTCTTT. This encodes CASSQEGSGQVRGGAFF.

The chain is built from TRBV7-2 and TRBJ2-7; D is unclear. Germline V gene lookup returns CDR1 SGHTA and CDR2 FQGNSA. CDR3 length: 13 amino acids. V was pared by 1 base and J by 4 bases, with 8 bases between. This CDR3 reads CASSLVSGYEQYF. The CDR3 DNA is TGTGCCAGCAGCTTAGTTAGTGGGTACGAGCAGTACTTC.

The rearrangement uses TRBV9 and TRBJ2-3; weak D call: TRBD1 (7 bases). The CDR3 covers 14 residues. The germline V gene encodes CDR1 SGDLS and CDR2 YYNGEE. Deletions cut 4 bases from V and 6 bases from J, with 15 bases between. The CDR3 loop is CASSLRGLADTQYF. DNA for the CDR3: TGTGCCAGCAGCCTAAGGGGGCTAGCGGATACGCAGTATTTT. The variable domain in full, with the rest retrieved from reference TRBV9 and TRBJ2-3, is DSGVTQTPKHLITATGQRVTLRCSPRSGDLSVYWYQQSLDQGLQFLIQYYNGEERAKGNILERFSAQQFPDLHSELNLSSLELGDSALYFCASSLRGLADTQYFGPGTRLTVL.

This chain's CDR3 is CASSPRQEWDTEAFF. CDR3 sequence (DNA): TGTGCCAGCAGCCCACGACAGGAATGGGACACTGAAGCTTTCTTT. The rearrangement uses TRBV5-6 and TRBJ1-1; a weak D match, TRBD1 (6 bases). Germline loops: CDR1 SGHDT, CDR2 YYEEEE. The CDR3 runs to 15 residues. The V end lost 4 bases, the J end lost 3 bases, and 16 bases lay between the germline ends.

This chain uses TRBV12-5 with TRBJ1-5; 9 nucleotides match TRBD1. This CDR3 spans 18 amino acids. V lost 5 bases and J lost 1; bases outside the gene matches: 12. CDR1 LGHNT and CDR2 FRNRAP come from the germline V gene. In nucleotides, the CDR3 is TGTGCTAGTGGTAAGGGACAGGGTTGGGGCCTGAGCAATCAGCCCCAGCATTTT. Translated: CASGKGQGWGLSNQPQHF. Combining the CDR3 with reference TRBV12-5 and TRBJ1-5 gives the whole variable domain DARVTQTPRHKVTEMGQEVTMRCQPILGHNTVFWYRQTMMQGLELLAYFRNRAPLDDSGMPKDRFSAEMPDATLATLKIQPSEPRDSAVYFCASGKGQGWGLSNQPQHFGDGTRLSIL.

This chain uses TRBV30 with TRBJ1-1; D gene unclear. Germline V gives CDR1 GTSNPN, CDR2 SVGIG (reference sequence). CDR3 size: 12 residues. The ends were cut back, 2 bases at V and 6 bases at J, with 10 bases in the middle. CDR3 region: CAWSQSPSEAFF. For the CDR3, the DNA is TGTGCCTGGAGTCAGAGTCCCTCTGAAGCTTTCTTT. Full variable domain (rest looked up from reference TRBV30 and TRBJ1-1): SQTIHQWPATLVQPVGSPLSLECTVEGTSNPNLYWYRQAAGRGLQLLFYSVGIGQISSEVPQNLSASRPQDRQFILSSKKLLLSDSGFYLCAWSQSPSEAFFGQGTRLTVV.

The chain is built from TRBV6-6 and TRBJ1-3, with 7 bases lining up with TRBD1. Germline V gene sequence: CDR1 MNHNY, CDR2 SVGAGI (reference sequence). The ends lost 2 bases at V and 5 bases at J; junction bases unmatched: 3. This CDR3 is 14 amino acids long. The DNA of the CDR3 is TGTGCCAGCAGTTACCAGGGACAGCGAAACACCATATATTTT. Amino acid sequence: CASSYQGQRNTIYF.

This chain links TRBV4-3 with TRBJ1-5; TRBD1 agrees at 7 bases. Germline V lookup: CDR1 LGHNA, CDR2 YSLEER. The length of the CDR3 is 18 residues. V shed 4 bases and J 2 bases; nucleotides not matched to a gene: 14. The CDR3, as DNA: TGCGCCAGCAGCCCCAACTACCGGACAGGATTGGGCAATCAGCCCCAGCATTTT. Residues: CASSPNYRTGLGNQPQHF.

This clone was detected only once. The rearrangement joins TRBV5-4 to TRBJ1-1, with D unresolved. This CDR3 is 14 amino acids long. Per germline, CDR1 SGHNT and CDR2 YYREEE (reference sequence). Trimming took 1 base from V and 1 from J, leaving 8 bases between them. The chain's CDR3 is CASSLSTKNTEAFF. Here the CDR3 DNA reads TGTGCCAGCAGCTTGAGCACAAAGAACACTGAAGCTTTCTTT.

CDR3 nucleotide sequence: TGCGCCAGCAGACCCGGACAGGCCCGCTATAATTCACCCCTCCACTTT. Protein product: CASRPGQARYNSPLHF. The chain employs TRBV5-1 and TRBJ1-6; 7 nucleotides line up with TRBD1. The CDR3 is made up of 16 amino acids. Germline V lookup: CDR1 SGHRS, CDR2 YFSETQ. J lost 3 bases, V lost 5 bases, and 8 bases had no gene match.

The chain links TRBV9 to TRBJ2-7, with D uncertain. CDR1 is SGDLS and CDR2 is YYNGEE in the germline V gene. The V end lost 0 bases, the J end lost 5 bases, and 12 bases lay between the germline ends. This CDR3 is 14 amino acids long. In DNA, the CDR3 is TGTGCCAGCAGCGTAGGGTCCGCTCATGACGAGCAGTACTTC. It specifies CASSVGSAHDEQYF.

For the CDR3, the DNA is TGTGCCAGCAGCGGAAATTCGGAGCGGGGGGAATCCTACGAGCAGTACTTC. Amino acids: CASSGNSERGESYEQYF. The rearrangement joins TRBV7-9 to TRBJ2-7, with 9 bases matching TRBD2. Per germline, CDR1 SEHNR and CDR2 FQNEAQ (reference sequence). Germline trimming cut 5 bases from V and 1 base from J; bases unmatched to any gene: 12. The CDR3 has 17 residues.

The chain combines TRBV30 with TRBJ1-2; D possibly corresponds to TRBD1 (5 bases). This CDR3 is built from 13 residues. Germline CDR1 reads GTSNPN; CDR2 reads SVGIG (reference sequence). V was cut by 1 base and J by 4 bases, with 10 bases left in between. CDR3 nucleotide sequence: TGTGCCTGGAGTGGACGCGGGGGCTATGGCTACACCTTC. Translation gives CAWSGRGGYGYTF.

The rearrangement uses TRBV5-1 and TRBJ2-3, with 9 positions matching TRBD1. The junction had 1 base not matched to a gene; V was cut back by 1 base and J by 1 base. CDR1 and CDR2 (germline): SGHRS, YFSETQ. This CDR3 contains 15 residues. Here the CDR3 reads CASSLTGGRTDTQYF. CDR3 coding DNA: TGCGCCAGCAGCTTGACAGGGGGCCGCACAGATACGCAGTATTTT.

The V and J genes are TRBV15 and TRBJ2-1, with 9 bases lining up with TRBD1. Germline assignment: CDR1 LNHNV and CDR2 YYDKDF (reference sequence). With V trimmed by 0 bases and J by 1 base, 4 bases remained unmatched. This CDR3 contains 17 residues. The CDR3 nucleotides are TGTGCCACCAGCAGAGATTTGGGGACAGGGTCCTACAATGAGCAGTTCTTC. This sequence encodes CATSRDLGTGSYNEQFF.

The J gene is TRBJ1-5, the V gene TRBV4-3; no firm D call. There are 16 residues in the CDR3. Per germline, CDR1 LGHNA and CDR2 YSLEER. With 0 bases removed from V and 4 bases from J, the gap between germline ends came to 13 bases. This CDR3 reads CASSQDTTYANQPQHF. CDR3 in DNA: TGCGCCAGCAGCCAAGATACAACCTATGCGAATCAGCCCCAGCATTTT.

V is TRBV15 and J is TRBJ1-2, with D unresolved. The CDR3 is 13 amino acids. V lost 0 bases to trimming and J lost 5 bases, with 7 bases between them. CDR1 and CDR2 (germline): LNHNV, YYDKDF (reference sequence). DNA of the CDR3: TGTGCCACCAGCAGAGACCAGGATTATGGCTACACCTTC. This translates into CATSRDQDYGYTF.

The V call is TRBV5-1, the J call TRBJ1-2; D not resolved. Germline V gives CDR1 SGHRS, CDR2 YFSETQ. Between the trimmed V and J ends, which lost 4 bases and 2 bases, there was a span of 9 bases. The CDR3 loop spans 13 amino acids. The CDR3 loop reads CASSLPPNYGYTF. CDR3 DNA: TGCGCCAGCAGCCTCCCCCCCAACTATGGCTACACCTTC.

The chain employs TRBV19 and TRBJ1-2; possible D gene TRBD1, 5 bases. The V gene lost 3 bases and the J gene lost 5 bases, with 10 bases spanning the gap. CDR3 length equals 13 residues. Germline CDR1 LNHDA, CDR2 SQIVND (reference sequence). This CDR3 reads CASSMQGGYGYTF. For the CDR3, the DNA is TGTGCCAGTAGTATGCAGGGAGGATATGGCTACACCTTC.

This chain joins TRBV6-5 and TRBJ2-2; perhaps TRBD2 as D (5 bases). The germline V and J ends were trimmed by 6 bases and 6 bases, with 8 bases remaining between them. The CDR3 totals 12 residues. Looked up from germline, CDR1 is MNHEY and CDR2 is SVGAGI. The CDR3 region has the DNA TGTGCCAGCAGGAGGGAATCCGGGGAGCTGTTTTTT. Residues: CASRRESGELFF.

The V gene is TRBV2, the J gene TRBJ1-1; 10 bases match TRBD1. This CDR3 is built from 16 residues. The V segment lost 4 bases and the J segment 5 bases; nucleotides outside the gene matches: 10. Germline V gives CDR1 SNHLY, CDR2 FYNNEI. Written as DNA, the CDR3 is TGTGCCAGCAGTGCGACAGGGGGCGGTTTGGTTACTGAAGCTTTCTTT. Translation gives CASSATGGGLVTEAFF.

CDR3 in DNA: TGTGCCAGCAGTCAAGACAGGGGGCGATATTATGGCTACACCTTC. It translates to CASSQDRGRYYGYTF. The V call is TRBV6-5, the J call TRBJ1-2; 10 bases line up with TRBD1. Germline values: CDR1 MNHEY, CDR2 SVGAGI. V trimming: 5 bases; J trimming: 5 bases; junction bases outside the gene matches: 8. The CDR3 consists of 15 residues.

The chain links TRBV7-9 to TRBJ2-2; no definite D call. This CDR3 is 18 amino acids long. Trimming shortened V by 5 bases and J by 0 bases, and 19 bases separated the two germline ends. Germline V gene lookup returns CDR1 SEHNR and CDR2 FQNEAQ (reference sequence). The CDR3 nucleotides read TGTGCCAGCAGCCTACCTCTAAGTGGGTTCTCGAACACCGGGGAGCTGTTTTTT. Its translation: CASSLPLSGFSNTGELFF.

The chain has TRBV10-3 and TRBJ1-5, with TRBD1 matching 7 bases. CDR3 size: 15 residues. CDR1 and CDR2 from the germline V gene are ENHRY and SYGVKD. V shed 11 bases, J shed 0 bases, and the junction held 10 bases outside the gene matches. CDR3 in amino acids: CASSPGQYSNQPQHF. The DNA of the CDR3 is TGTGCCTCATCCCCGGGACAGTATAGCAATCAGCCCCAGCATTTT.

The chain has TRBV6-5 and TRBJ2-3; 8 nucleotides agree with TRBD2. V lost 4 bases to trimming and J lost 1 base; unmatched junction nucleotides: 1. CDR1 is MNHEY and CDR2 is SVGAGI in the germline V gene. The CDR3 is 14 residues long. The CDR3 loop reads CASSSRGGTDTQYF. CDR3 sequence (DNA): TGTGCCAGCAGTTCGCGGGGGGGCACAGATACGCAGTATTTT.

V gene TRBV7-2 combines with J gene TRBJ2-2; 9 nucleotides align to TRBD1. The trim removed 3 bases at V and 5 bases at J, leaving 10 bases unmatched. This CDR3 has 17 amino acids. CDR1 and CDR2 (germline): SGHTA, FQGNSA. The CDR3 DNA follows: TGTGCCAGCAGCTTCGGACAGGGGTACTTCGGGACCGGGGAGCTGTTTTTT. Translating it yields CASSFGQGYFGTGELFF.

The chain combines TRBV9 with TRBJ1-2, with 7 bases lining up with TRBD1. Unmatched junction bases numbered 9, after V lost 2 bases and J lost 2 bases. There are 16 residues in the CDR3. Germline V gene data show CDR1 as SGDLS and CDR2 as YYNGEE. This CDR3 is CASSVGKGDSNYGYTF. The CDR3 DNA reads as TGTGCCAGCAGCGTCGGTAAGGGGGACAGCAACTATGGCTACACCTTC.

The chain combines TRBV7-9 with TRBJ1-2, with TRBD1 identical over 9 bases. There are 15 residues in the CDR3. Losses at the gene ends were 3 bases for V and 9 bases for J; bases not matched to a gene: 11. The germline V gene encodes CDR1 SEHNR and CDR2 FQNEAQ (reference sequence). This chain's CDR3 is CASSFAPTGGSSYTF. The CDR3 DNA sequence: TGTGCCAGCAGCTTCGCCCCAACAGGGGGCAGTAGCTACACCTTC.